The rows below give T cell receptor beta chains drawn from one sample of a study of blood T cell repertoires in COVID-19. Assay: immunoSEQ multiplex PCR; the TCRdb copy retains only in-frame clones and omits some. This table holds about 230,000 clones, 85% to 90% found once. The sequenced sample consisted of PBMCs or T cells enriched from blood (not recorded which). These receptors all stem from a woman in her 30s with acute COVID-19. Each CDR3 is given with its conserved first and last residue. Fields, in order: CDR3 protein, CDR3 DNA, clone size, J gene, D gene, V gene. The D gene is left open where the match is weak. The size field is filled for only some rows; it gives once, few, many or a size class.

CASSTGQLYQETQYF,TGTGCCAGCAGCACGGGACAGCTGTACCAAGAGACCCAGTACTTC,.,TRBJ2-5,TRBD1,TRBV11-2
CASSFRGYEQYF,TGTGCCAGCAGCTTTCGGGGGTACGAGCAGTACTTC,.,TRBJ2-7,.,TRBV7-9
CASSFLVGGQDEQFF,TGCGCCAGCAGCTTCTTAGTGGGGGGGCAAGATGAGCAGTTCTTC,.,TRBJ2-1,.,TRBV5-1
CASVTGQGLPYEQYF,TGTGCCAGCGTAACGGGACAGGGCCTACCCTACGAGCAGTACTTC,once,TRBJ2-7,TRBD1,TRBV7-2
CASRPDLGGYGYTF,TGCGCCAGCAGACCCGACCTCGGAGGCTATGGCTACACCTTC,.,TRBJ1-2,.,TRBV5-1
CASSRRGQGITGELFF,TGTGCCAGCAGCCGACGGGGACAGGGAATCACCGGGGAGCTGTTTTTT,.,TRBJ2-2,TRBD1,TRBV11-2
CASSYEASGNTIYF,TGTGCCAGCAGTTACGAGGCCTCTGGAAACACCATATATTTT,.,TRBJ1-3,.,TRBV6-5
CASSTTGTVASPLHF,TGTGCCAGCAGCACTACCGGGACAGTGGCTTCACCCCTCCACTTT,.,TRBJ1-6,TRBD1,TRBV9
CASSQRGEGTGELFF,TGCGCCAGCAGCCAAAGAGGGGAGGGCACCGGGGAGCTGTTTTTT,few,TRBJ2-2,TRBD2,TRBV4-1
CASSVGTGETGELFF,TGTGCCAGCAGCGTGGGGACAGGGGAGACCGGGGAGCTGTTTTTT,.,TRBJ2-2,TRBD1,TRBV9